One and the same sample provided the 21 T cell receptor beta chains below, sequenced in a study of radiation and T cells in renal cell carcinoma. Method: immunoSEQ multiplex PCR; TCRdb's copy keeps in-frame clones and lacks some. In the table there are 120,000 to 150,000 clones, less than 85% of which are singletons. Time point specified: baseline pretreatment blood. The treatment denotes: 15 Gy SBRT to primary tumor, nephrectomy 4 weeks later. The specimen was blood, collected from a patient whose treatment included radiotherapy and nephrectomy. These receptors all stem from a woman aged 45-65 years with renal cell carcinoma.

This chain connects TRBV19 to TRBJ2-2; D may be TRBD1 (6 bases). Germline V CDR1 and CDR2: LNHDA, SQIVND (reference sequence). This CDR3 has 14 residues. With 5 bases removed from V and 7 bases from J, the gap between germline ends came to 14 bases. The DNA for the CDR3 is TGTGCCAGTAGTCCCCGGACAGCAGGCGGGGAGCTGTTTTTT. Protein sequence: CASSPRTAGGELFF.

This sequence joins TRBV9 and TRBJ2-1; no definite D call. The CDR3 extends over 14 amino acids. V was cut by 0 bases and J by 10 bases, with 14 bases left in between. The germline V gene has CDR1 SGDLS and CDR2 YYNGEE. CDR3 in amino acids: CASSVDLGSGEQFF. CDR3 nucleotide sequence: TGTGCCAGCAGCGTAGACCTCGGCTCCGGCGAGCAGTTCTTC.

This chain connects TRBV28 to TRBJ1-1; D remains ambiguous. The CDR3 length is 14 residues. V was pared by 2 bases and J by 2 bases, with 9 bases between. Germline lookup yields CDR1 MDHEN and CDR2 SYDVKM. CDR3 bases: TGTGCCAGCAGTTTAATGGGGATCAACACTGAAGCTTTCTTT. Protein: CASSLMGINTEAFF.

The CDR3 loop reads CSARSTYNEQFF. CDR3 DNA: TGCAGCGCGAGGTCTACCTACAATGAGCAGTTCTTC. The V and J genes are TRBV29-1 and TRBJ2-1; D gene ambiguous. The V gene's germline CDR1 is SQVTM and CDR2 ANQGSEA. There are 12 residues in the CDR3. The germline V and J ends were trimmed by 7 bases and 2 bases, with 9 bases remaining between them.

This clone was seen a few times. The V gene is TRBV19, the J gene TRBJ2-6; D unresolved. Germline CDR1 is LNHDA and CDR2 is SQIVND (reference sequence). Trimming cost V 3 bases and J 10 bases, with 13 bases left between them. The CDR3 totals 14 residues. The DNA for the CDR3 is TGTGCCAGTAGTATTATGACTCCCCCTAACGTCCTGACTTTC. Translation: CASSIMTPPNVLTF. Variable domain in full (rest from reference TRBV19 and TRBJ2-6): DGGITQSPKYLFRKEGQNVTLSCEQNLNHDAMYWYRQDPGQGLRLIYYSQIVNDFQKGDIAEGYSVSREKKESFPLTVTSAQKNPTAFYLCASSIMTPPNVLTFGAGSRLTVL.

The CDR3 here is CASSTFRYANTEAFF. In nucleotides, the CDR3 is TGTGCCAGTAGTACTTTCAGGTACGCGAACACTGAAGCTTTCTTT. The chain is built from TRBV19 and TRBJ1-1; no reliable D call. This CDR3 is built from 15 residues. CDR1 is LNHDA and CDR2 is SQIVND in the germline V gene (reference sequence). Trimming pared 4 bases from V and 1 base from J, leaving 13 bases between.

The chain couples TRBV4-3 to TRBJ2-7; TRBD1 matches at 7 bases. CDR1 is LGHNA, CDR2 YSLEER, per germline. The ends lost 4 bases at V and 3 bases at J; junction bases unmatched: 12. The CDR3 loop spans 16 amino acids. The CDR3, as DNA: TGCGCCAGCAGCCGACACAGGGGTTTCCCCTTCTACGAGCAGTACTTC. It specifies CASSRHRGFPFYEQYF.

The chain combines TRBV6-1 with TRBJ2-7; D is possibly TRBD2 (6 bases). V was clipped by 1 base and J by 4 bases, with 17 bases between them. Looked up from germline, CDR1 is MNHNS and CDR2 is SASEGT. The CDR3 contains 16 residues. The chain's CDR3 is CASSEGSGLWGYEQYF. CDR3 in DNA: TGTGCCAGCAGTGAAGGTTCGGGACTCTGGGGGTACGAGCAGTACTTC.

As DNA, the CDR3 is TGTGCCAGCAAGCCCCTCGGGTCAACTAATGAAAAACTGTTTTTT. It yields the protein CASKPLGSTNEKLFF. J is TRBJ1-4 and V is TRBV27; D is unresolved. The CDR3 length is 15 residues. CDR1 and CDR2 (germline): MNHEY, SMNVEV (reference sequence). V was cut by 7 bases and J by 0 bases, with 12 bases left in between.

V and J are TRBV7-2 and TRBJ1-2, with 8 bases identical to TRBD1. Germline values: CDR1 SGHTA, CDR2 FQGNSA. This CDR3 has 13 residues. Trimming removed 6 bases from V and 6 bases from J; junction bases left unmatched: 6. Here the CDR3 DNA reads TGTGCCAGCAGACTGGACAGGGTTGATGGCTACACCTTC. This gives the protein CASRLDRVDGYTF.

V gene TRBV6-1 combines with J gene TRBJ1-5; maybe TRBD1 (5 bases). V gave up 7 bases and J gave up 5 bases, with 15 bases separating them. The CDR3 length is 14 residues. Germline CDR1 and CDR2: MNHNS and SASEGT. This CDR3 is CASTRTRGDQPQHF. DNA for the CDR3: TGTGCCAGCACGCGCACCCGGGGGGATCAGCCCCAGCATTTT.

The chain recombines TRBV6-6 with TRBJ2-7; the D is unclear. CDR3 length equals 13 residues. V gave up 5 bases and J gave up 7 bases, with 15 bases separating them. Germline loops: CDR1 MNHNY, CDR2 SVGAGI (reference sequence). CDR3 nucleotide sequence: TGTGCCAGCAGTCCCCCGGGTCGACAAGAGCAGTACTTC. Translation gives CASSPPGRQEQYF.

The chain has TRBV15 and TRBJ2-7; D possibly uses TRBD1 or TRBD2 (7 bases each). CDR3 length: 19 amino acids. The V gene lost 1 base and the J gene lost 6 bases, with 28 bases spanning the gap. Germline assignment: CDR1 LNHNV and CDR2 YYDKDF (reference sequence). The CDR3 reads CATSRGYGGATGLGSEQYF. CDR3 nucleotides: TGTGCCACCAGCAGAGGTTATGGGGGGGCGACAGGGCTTGGATCCGAGCAGTACTTC.

The chain is built from TRBV4-3 and TRBJ2-7; 10 bases align to TRBD2. The CDR3 is made up of 14 amino acids. Germline trimming cut 1 base from V and 3 bases from J; bases unmatched to any gene: 0. Germline V gene data show CDR1 as LGHNA and CDR2 as YSLEER. CDR3 loop: CASSQGLAGYEQYF. The CDR3 region has the DNA TGCGCCAGCAGCCAAGGACTAGCGGGCTACGAGCAGTACTTC.

The rearrangement links TRBV5-4 to TRBJ2-7, with 13 bases aligning to TRBD2. Germline CDR1 reads SGHNT; CDR2 reads YYREEE (reference sequence). Trimming at V came to 6 bases and at J to 6 bases, leaving 15 bases not matched to a gene. The CDR3 consists of 17 residues. CDR3 protein: CASTSGPTSGRAGEQYF. The CDR3 region has the DNA TGTGCCAGCACCTCAGGCCCAACTAGCGGGAGGGCCGGCGAGCAGTACTTC.

The chain combines TRBV7-3 with TRBJ2-7, with D tentatively TRBD2 (6 bases). Trimming cost V 5 bases and J 10 bases, with 18 bases left between them. CDR1 SGHTA and CDR2 FQGTGA come from the germline V gene. This CDR3 has 13 amino acids. CDR3 loop: CASSPAGRREQYF. CDR3 bases: TGTGCCAGCAGCCCGGCGGGACGGAGGGAACAGTACTTC.

The chain employs TRBV7-2 and TRBJ1-5; no firm D call. Germline V gene sequence: CDR1 SGHTA, CDR2 FQGNSA. The CDR3 is 15 residues long. V lost 3 bases and J lost 3, with 12 bases in between. The CDR3 loop reads CASSLGGLNNQPQHF. CDR3 nucleotide sequence: TGTGCCAGCAGCTTGGGAGGCTTGAACAATCAGCCCCAGCATTTT.

This clone was recorded only once. The chain employs TRBV5-6 and TRBJ1-5; D is undetermined. From germline, CDR1 is SGHDT and CDR2 YYEEEE. V was shortened by 4 bases and J by 4 bases, with 6 bases between the two germline ends. CDR3 length equals 12 residues. In DNA, the CDR3 is TGTGCCAGCAGCCTTTCGAATCAGCCCCAGCATTTT. Amino acid sequence: CASSLSNQPQHF. Looking up the rest from reference TRBV5-6 and TRBJ1-5 gives the full variable domain: DAGVTQSPTHLIKTRGQQVTLRCSPKSGHDTVSWYQQALGQGPQFIFQYYEEEERQRGNFPDRFSGHQFPNYSSELNVNALLLGDSALYLCASSLSNQPQHFGDGTRLSIL.

The chain combines TRBV6-4 with TRBJ1-2, with 10 bases aligning to TRBD1. Germline V gene sequence: CDR1 MRHNA, CDR2 SNTAGT. V lost 4 bases, J lost 3 bases, and 8 bases stayed unmatched. CDR3 length: 16 amino acids. CDR3 sequence (DNA): TGTGCCAGCAGTGCGACCGGGACAGGGGCTTACTATGGCTACACCTTC. This sequence encodes CASSATGTGAYYGYTF.

V gene TRBV6-5 combines with J gene TRBJ2-7, with D perhaps matching TRBD2 (6 bases). CDR1 is MNHEY and CDR2 is SVGAGI in the germline V gene. The CDR3 loop spans 14 amino acids. Trimming removed 8 bases at V and 5 bases at J, with 19 bases between. The DNA for the CDR3 is TGTGCCAGCCTGTCCCGTTGGAGGGTCCACGAGCAGTACTTC. Protein product: CASLSRWRVHEQYF.

This chain uses TRBV4-3 with TRBJ1-2, with a weak D call TRBD1 (6 bases). V was trimmed by 7 bases and J by 0 bases, leaving 18 bases between them. The CDR3 has 16 residues. Germline assignment: CDR1 LGHNA and CDR2 YSLEER. CDR3 in amino acids: CASTLGRGAANYGYTF. The CDR3 DNA reads TGCGCCAGCACCCTTGGGCGGGGGGCTGCTAACTATGGCTACACCTTC.